This T cell receptor (beta chain) was documented in a study of T cell responses to AZD1222 COVID-19 vaccine. Study as a whole: Pooling covered second doses at about 4 or about 12 weeks.

CDR1 is SGHDT, CDR2 YYEEEE, per germline. Trimming pared 0 bases from V and 4 bases from J, leaving 16 bases between. The CDR3 is made up of 16 amino acids. Sequencing was performed with immunoSEQ multiplex PCR; in TCRdb, only in-frame clones are kept and a portion is missing. The repertoire holds around 130,000 clones, with 93% as singletons. Findings and caveats of the study: Unmutated variant regions reportedly attract nearly half of all spike-specific TCRs. Spike-specific TCR breadth and depth grew following two AZD1222 doses.

Only one count was recorded for this clone. What it binds is unknown. The receptor was derived from an adult in good health. The genes are TRBV5-6 and TRBJ1-2; possibly TRBD1 for D (5 bases). The sample here was peripheral blood, taken on day 0 of AZD1222 vaccination. The CDR3 region is CASSLDRGFGGYGYTF. The CDR3 DNA reads as TGTGCCAGCAGCTTGGATCGGGGGTTCGGAGGCTATGGCTACACCTTC.